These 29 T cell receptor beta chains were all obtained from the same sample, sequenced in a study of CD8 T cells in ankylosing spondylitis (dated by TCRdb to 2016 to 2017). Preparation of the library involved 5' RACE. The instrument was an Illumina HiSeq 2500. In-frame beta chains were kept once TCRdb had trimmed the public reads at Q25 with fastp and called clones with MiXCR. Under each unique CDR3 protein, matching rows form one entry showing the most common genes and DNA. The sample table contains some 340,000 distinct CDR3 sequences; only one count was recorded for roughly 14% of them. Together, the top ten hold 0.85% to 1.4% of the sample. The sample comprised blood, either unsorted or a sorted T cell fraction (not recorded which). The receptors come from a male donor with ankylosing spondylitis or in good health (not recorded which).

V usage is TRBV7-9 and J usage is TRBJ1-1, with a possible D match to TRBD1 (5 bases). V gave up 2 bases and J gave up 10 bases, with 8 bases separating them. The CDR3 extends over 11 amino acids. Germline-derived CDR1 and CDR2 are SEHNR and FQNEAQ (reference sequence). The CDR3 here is CASSLTGSAFF. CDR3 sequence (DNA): TGTGCCAGCAGCTTAACAGGATCAGCTTTCTTT.

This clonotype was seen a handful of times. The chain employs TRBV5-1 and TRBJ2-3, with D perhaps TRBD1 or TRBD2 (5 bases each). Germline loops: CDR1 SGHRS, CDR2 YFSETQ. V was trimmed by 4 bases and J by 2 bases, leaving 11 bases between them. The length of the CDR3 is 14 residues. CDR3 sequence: CASSLRDHTDTQYF. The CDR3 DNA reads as TGCGCCAGCAGCCTTCGGGACCACACAGATACGCAGTATTTT. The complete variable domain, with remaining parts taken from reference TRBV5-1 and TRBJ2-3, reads KAGVTQTPRYLIKTRGQQVTLSCSPISGHRSVSWYQQTPGQGLQFLFEYFSETQRNKGNFPGRFSGRQFSNSRSEMNVSTLELGDSALYLCASSLRDHTDTQYFGPGTRLTVL.

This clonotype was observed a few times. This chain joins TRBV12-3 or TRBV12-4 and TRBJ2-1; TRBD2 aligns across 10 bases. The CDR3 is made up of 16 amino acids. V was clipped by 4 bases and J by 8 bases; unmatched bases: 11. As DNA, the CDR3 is TGTGCCAGCAGTTACGAGAAGCGGGGGGGTAGGGATGAGCAGTTCTTC. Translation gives CASSYEKRGGRDEQFF.

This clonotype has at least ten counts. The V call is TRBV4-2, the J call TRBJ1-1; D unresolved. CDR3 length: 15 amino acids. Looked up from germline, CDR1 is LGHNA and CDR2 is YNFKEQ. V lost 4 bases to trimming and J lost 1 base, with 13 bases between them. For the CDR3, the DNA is TGTGCCAGCAGCCCAGTTAAGTGGGGGAACACTGAAGCTTTCTTT. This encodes CASSPVKWGNTEAFF.

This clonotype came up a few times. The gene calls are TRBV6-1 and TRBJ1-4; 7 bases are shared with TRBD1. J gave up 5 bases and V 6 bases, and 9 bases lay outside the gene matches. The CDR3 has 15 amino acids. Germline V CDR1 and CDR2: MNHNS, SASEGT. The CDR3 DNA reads TGTGCCAGCAGCCGAGGGGACAGCTTCAATGAAAAACTGTTTTTT. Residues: CASSRGDSFNEKLFF.

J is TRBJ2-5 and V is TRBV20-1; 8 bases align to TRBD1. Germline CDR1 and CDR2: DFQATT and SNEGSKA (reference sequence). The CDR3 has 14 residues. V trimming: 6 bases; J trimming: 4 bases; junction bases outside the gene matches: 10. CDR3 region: CSAGDRLIRETQYF. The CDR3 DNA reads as TGCAGTGCGGGGGACAGGTTAATTCGAGAGACCCAGTACTTC.

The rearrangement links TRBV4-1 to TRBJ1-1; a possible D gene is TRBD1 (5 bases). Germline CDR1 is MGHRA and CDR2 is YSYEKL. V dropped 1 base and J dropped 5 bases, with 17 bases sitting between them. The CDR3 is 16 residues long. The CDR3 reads CASSQAQGGPLTEAFF. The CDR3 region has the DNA TGCGCCAGCAGCCAAGCCCAGGGAGGACCTTTGACTGAAGCTTTCTTT.

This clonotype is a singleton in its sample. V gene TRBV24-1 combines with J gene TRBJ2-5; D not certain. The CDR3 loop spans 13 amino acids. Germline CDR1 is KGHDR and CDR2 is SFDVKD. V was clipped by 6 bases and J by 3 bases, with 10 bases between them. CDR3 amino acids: CATSLEGEETQYF. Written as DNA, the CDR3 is TGTGCCACCAGTCTTGAAGGCGAAGAGACCCAGTACTTC.

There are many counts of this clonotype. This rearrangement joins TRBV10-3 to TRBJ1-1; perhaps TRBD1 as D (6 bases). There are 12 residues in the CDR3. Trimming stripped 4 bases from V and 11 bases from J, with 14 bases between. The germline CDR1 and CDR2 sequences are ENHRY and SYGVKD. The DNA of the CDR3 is TGTGCCATCAGTGTATCCGGAGGGGGGGCTTTCTTT. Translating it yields CAISVSGGGAFF.

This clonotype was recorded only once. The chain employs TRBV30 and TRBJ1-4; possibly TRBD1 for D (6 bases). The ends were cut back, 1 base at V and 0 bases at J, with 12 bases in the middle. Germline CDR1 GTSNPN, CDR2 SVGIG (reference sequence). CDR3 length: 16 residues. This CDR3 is CAWSESYRATNEKLFF. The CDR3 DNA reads TGTGCCTGGAGTGAATCCTACAGGGCAACTAATGAAAAACTGTTTTTT. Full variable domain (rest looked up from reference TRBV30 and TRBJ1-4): SQTIHQWPATLVQPVGSPLSLECTVEGTSNPNLYWYRQAAGRGLQLLFYSVGIGQISSEVPQNLSASRPQDRQFILSSKKLLLSDSGFYLCAWSESYRATNEKLFFGSGTQLSVL.

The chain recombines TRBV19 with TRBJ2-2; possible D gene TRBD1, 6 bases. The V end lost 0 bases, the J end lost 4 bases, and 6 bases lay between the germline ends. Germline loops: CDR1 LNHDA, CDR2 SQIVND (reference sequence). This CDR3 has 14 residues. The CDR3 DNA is TGTGCCAGTAGTATAGAAGGGGGCACCGGGGAGCTGTTTTTT. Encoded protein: CASSIEGGTGELFF.

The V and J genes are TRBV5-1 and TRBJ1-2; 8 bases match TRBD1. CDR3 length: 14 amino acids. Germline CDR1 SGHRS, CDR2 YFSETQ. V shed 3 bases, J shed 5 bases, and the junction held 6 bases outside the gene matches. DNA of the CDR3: TGCGCCAGCAGCTCAGGGGGCGTTCGGTATGGCTACACCTTC. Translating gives CASSSGGVRYGYTF.

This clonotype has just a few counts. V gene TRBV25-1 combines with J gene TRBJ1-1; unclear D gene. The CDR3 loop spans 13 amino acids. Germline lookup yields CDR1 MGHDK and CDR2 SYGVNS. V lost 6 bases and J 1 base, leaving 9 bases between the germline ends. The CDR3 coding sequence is TGTGCCAGCAGGTCTCGGGCGAACACTGAAGCTTTCTTT. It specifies CASRSRANTEAFF.

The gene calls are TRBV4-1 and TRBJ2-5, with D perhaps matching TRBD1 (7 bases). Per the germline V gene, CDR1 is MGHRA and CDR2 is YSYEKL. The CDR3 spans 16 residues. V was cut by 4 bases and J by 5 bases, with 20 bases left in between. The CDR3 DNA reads TGCGCCAGCAGCCTTCTAGGAGGGACAGTAAGGGAGACCCAGTACTTC. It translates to CASSLLGGTVRETQYF.

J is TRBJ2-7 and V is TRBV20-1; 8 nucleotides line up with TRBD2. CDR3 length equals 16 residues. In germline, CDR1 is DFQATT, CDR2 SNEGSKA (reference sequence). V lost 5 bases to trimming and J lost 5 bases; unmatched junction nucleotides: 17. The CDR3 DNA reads TGCAGTGCTGGAGGGAGTGGGGCGGGGGGCCACAACGAGCAGTACTTC. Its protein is CSAGGSGAGGHNEQYF.

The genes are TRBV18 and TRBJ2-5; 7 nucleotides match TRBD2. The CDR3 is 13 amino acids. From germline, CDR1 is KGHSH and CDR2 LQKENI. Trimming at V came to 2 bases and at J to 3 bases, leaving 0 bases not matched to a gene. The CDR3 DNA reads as TGTGCCAGCTCACCAGGGGGGGAAGAGACCCAGTACTTC. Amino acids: CASSPGGEETQYF.

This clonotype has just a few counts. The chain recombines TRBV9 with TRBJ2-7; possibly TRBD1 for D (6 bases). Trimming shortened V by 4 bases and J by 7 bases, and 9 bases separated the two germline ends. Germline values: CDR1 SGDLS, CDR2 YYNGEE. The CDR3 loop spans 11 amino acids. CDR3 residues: CASSPGTEQYF. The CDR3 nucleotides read TGTGCCAGCAGCCCCGGGACAGAGCAGTACTTC.

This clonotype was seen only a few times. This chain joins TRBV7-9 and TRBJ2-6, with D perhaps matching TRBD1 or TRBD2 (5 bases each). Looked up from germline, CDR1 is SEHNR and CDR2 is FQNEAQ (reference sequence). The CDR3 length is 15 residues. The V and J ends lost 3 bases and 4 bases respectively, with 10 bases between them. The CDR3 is CASSLGVSGANVLTF. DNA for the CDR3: TGTGCCAGCAGCTTGGGGGTTTCGGGGGCCAACGTCCTGACTTTC. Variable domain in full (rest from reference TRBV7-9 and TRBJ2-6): DTGVSQNPRHKITKRGQNVTFRCDPISEHNRLYWYRQTLGQGPEFLTYFQNEAQLEKSRLLSDRFSAERPKGSFSTLEIQRTEQGDSAMYLCASSLGVSGANVLTFGAGSRLTVL.

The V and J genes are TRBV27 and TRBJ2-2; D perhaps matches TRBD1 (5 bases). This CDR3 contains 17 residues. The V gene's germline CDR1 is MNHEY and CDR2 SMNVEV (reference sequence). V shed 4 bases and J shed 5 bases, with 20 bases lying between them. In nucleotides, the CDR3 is TGTGCCAGCAGTTATGCCCATGGCAGGGCGGTAACCGGGGAGCTGTTTTTT. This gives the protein CASSYAHGRAVTGELFF.

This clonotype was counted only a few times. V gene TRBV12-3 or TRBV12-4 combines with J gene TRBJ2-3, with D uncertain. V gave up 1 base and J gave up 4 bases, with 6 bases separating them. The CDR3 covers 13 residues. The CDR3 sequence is CASSLGSPDTQYF. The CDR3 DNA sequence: TGTGCCAGCAGTTTAGGGTCCCCAGATACGCAGTATTTT.

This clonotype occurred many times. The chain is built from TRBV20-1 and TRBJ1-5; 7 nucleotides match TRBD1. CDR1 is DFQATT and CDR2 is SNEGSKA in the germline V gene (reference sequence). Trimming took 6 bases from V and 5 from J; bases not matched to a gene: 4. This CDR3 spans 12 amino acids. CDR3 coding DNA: TGCAGTGCAGGGGGCGAGGATCAGCCCCAGCATTTT. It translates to CSAGGEDQPQHF.

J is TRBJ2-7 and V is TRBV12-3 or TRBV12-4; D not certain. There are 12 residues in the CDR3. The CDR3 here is CDGSFAPGEQYF. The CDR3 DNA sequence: TGTGACGGCAGTTTTGCCCCCGGGGAGCAGTACTTC.

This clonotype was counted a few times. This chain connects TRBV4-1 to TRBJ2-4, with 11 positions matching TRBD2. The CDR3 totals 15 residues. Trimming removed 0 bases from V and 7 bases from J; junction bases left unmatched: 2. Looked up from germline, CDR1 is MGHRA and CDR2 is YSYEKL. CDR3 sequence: CASSQDASGRNIQYF. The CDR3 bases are TGCGCCAGCAGCCAAGATGCTAGCGGGAGGAACATTCAGTACTTC.

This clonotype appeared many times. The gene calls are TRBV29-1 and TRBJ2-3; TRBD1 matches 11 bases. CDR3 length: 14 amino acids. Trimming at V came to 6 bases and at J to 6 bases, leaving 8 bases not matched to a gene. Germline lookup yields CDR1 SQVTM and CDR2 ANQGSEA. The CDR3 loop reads CSVDGDRGTDTQYF. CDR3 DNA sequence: TGCAGCGTCGACGGGGACAGGGGGACGGATACGCAGTATTTT.

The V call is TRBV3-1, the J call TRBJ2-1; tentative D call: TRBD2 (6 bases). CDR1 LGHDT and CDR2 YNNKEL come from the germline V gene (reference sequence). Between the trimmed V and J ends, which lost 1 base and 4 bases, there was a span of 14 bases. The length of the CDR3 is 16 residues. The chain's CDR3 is CASSQAGGGRYNEQFF. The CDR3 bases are TGTGCCAGCAGCCAAGCGGGTGGAGGGAGGTACAATGAGCAGTTCTTC.

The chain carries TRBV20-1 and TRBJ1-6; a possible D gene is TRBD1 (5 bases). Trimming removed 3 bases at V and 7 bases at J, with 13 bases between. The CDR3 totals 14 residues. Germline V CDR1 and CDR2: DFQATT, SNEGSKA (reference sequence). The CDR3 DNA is TGCAGTGCTAGTGCAGGGAAAGGGAATTCACCCCTCCACTTT. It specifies CSASAGKGNSPLHF.

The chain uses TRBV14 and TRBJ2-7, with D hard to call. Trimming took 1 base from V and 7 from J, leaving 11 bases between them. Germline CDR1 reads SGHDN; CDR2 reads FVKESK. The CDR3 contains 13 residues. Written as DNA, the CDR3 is TGTGCCAGCAGCCAAGGGAATAAGGGAGAGCAGTACTTC. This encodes CASSQGNKGEQYF.

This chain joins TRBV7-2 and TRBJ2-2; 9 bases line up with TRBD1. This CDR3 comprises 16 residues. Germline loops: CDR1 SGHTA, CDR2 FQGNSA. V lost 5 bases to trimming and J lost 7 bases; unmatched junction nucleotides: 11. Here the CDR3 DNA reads TGTGCCAGCAGCCCACCGATGGGGACAGGGATCGGGGAGCTGTTTTTT. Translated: CASSPPMGTGIGELFF.

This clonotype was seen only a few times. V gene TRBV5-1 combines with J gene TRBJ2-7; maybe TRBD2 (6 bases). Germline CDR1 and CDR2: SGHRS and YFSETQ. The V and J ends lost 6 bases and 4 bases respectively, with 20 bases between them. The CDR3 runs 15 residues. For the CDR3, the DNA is TGCGCCAGCACCCCTGGCGGGGTCGGAGGTTACGAGCAGTACTTC. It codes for CASTPGGVGGYEQYF.